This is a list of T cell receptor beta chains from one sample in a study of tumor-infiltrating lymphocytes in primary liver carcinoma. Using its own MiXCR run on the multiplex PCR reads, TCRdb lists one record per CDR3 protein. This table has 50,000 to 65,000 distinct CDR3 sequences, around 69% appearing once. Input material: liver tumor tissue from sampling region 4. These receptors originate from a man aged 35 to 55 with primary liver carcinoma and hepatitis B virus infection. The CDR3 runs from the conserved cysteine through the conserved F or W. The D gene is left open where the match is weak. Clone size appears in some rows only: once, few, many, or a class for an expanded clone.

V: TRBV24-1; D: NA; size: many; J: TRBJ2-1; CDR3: CATSVRGDGNEQFF; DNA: TGTGCCACCAGTGTTCGAGGGGATGGGAATGAGCAGTTCTTC
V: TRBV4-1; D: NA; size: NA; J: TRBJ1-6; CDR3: CASSHDLHGADSPLHF; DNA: TGCGCCAGCAGCCATGACCTACATGGGGCGGATTCACCCCTCCACTTT
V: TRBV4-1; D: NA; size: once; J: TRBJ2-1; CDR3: CASNQGPSSYNEQSF; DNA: TGCGCCAGCAACCAAGGTCCTAGCTCCTACAATGAGCAGTCCTTC
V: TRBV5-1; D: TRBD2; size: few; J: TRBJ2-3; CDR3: CASGSPLAGVGDTQYF; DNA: TGCGCCAGCGGCTCACCCCTCGCGGGAGTGGGAGATACGCAGTATTTT
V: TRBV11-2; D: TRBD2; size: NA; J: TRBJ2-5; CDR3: CASSQTPGGGKDIQYF; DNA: TGTGCCAGCAGTCAGACTCCTGGCGGGGGGAAAGATATCCAGTACTTC
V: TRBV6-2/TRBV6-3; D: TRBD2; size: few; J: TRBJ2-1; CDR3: CASSTGTSGRAVFF; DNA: TGTGCCAGCAGTACCGGGACTAGCGGGAGGGCCGTGTTCTTC
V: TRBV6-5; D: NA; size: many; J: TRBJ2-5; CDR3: CASSSQGETQYF; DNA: TGTGCCAGCAGCTCCCAGGGGGAGACCCAGTACTTC
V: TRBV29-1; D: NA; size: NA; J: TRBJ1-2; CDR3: CSVGRRGSGPGYTF; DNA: TGCAGCGTTGGCCGAAGGGGGTCAGGGCCTGGCTACACCTTC
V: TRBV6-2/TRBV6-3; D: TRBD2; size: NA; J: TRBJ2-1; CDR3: CASRPRTSGKTNGQFF; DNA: TGTGCCAGCAGACCCAGGACTAGCGGGAAGACCAATGGGCAGTTCTTC
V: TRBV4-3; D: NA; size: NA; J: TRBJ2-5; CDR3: CVSSQGRGEIQYF; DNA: TGCGTCAGCAGCCAAGGACGAGGGGAGATCCAGTACTTC
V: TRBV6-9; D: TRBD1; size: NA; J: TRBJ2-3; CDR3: CASSEARTGLVVTQYF; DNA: TGTGCCAGCAGTGAAGCGCGGACAGGGTTAGTTGTTACGCAGTATTTT
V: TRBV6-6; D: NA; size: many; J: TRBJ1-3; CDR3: CASSYSIGSGNTIYF; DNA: TGTGCCAGCAGTTACTCGATAGGGTCTGGAAACACCATATATTTT
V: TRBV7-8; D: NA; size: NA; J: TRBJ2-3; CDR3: CAGWGVYEDTRYF; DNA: TGTGCCGGCTGGGGGGTGTACGAGGATACGCGGTATTTT